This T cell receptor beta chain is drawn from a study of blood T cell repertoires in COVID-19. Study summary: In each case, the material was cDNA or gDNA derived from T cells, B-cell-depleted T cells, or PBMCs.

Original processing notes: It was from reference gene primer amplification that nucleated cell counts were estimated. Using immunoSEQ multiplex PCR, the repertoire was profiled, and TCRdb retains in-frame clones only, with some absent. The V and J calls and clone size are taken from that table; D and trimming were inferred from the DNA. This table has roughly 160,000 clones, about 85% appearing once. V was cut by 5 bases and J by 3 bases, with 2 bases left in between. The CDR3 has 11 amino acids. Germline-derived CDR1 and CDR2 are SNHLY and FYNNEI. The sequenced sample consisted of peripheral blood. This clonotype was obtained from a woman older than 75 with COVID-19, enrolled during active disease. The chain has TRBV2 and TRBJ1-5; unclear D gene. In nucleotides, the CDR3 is TGTGCCAGCAGTTACAATCAGCCCCAGCATTTT. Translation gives CASSYNQPQHF.